These 10 T cell receptor beta chains were all obtained from the same sample, sequenced in a study of cytomegalovirus exposure and HLA in healthy donors. Vbeta (60) and Jbeta (13) primers were used in the PCR. Here immunoSEQ multiplex PCR was the method, and the copy in TCRdb shows in-frame clones only, minus some. The table has some 190,000 clones, roughly 85% seen once. The sequenced sample consisted of PBMCs. The receptors originated from a boy under 10 years old in good health and CMV-seronegative.

The chain links TRBV15 to TRBJ2-3; 7 bases align to TRBD1. Germline V lookup: CDR1 LNHNV, CDR2 YYDKDF (reference sequence). V lost 2 bases, J lost 3 bases, and 8 bases stayed unmatched. CDR3 size: 16 residues. The chain's CDR3 is CATSRRGQSRTDTQYF. The CDR3 bases are TGTGCCACCAGCAGACGGGGACAGTCCCGAACAGATACGCAGTATTTT.

The chain links TRBV5-6 to TRBJ2-3; D is undetermined. This CDR3 contains 16 residues. Trimming shortened V by 0 bases and J by 0 bases, and 11 bases separated the two germline ends. Germline CDR1 reads SGHDT; CDR2 reads YYEEEE. The CDR3 sequence: CASSLVLDSSTDTQYF. DNA for the CDR3: TGTGCCAGCAGCTTGGTTCTTGACTCCAGCACAGATACGCAGTATTTT. Full variable domain (rest looked up from reference TRBV5-6 and TRBJ2-3): DAGVTQSPTHLIKTRGQQVTLRCSPKSGHDTVSWYQQALGQGPQFIFQYYEEEERQRGNFPDRFSGHQFPNYSSELNVNALLLGDSALYLCASSLVLDSSTDTQYFGPGTRLTVL.

This clone was counted only a few times. The rearrangement uses TRBV25-1 and TRBJ1-1; 10 positions match TRBD1. After removal of 6 bases from V and 0 bases from J, the junction contained 10 bases not matched to a gene. Germline V gene sequence: CDR1 MGHDK, CDR2 SYGVNS. This CDR3 has 17 residues. The CDR3 protein is CASSSPGQGILNTEAFF. CDR3 in DNA: TGTGCCAGCAGCTCTCCGGGACAGGGGATTTTGAACACTGAAGCTTTCTTT. Full variable domain (remainder filled in from reference TRBV25-1 and TRBJ1-1): EADIYQTPRYLVIGTGKKITLECSQTMGHDKMYWYQQDPGMELHLIHYSYGVNSTEKGDLSSESTVSRIRTEHFPLTLESARPSHTSQYLCASSSPGQGILNTEAFFGQGTRLTVV.

The genes are TRBV7-2 and TRBJ1-1; tentatively, D is TRBD1 (5 bases). The V gene's germline CDR1 is SGHTA and CDR2 FQGNSA. V lost 4 bases to trimming and J lost 5 bases, with 17 bases between them. This CDR3 has 15 residues. Written as DNA, the CDR3 is TGTGCCAGCAGCTCGACAGCCGGGGGAGGGACTGAAGCTTTCTTT. As protein: CASSSTAGGGTEAFF.

The V and J genes are TRBV19 and TRBJ1-1; 7 nucleotides match TRBD1. Germline assignment: CDR1 LNHDA and CDR2 SQIVND (reference sequence). Trimming cost V 1 base and J 1 base; bases outside gene matches: 6. The CDR3 loop spans 16 amino acids. CDR3 amino acids: CASSIGGTVKNTEAFF. CDR3 nucleotide sequence: TGTGCCAGTAGTATAGGTGGGACAGTCAAGAACACTGAAGCTTTCTTT.

The chain carries TRBV2 and TRBJ2-6; D unresolved. The V end lost 3 bases, the J end lost 0 bases, and 9 bases lay between the germline ends. Germline loops: CDR1 SNHLY, CDR2 FYNNEI. The CDR3 length is 16 residues. The CDR3 protein is CASSDAGYSGANVLTF. CDR3 DNA sequence: TGTGCCAGCAGTGACGCCGGTTACTCTGGGGCCAACGTCCTGACTTTC.

J is TRBJ1-3 and V is TRBV10-1; TRBD1 matches at 7 bases. V was clipped by 3 bases and J by 0 bases; unmatched bases: 26. CDR1 is WNHNN and CDR2 is SYGVQD in the germline V gene (reference sequence). There are 23 residues in the CDR3. Here the CDR3 DNA reads TGCGCCAGCAGTGAAACCTTCACGCTTAAAGAAGACAGGGCCCTTCACTCTGGAAACACCATATATTTT. It is translated as CASSETFTLKEDRALHSGNTIYF.

The J gene is TRBJ2-1, the V gene TRBV11-2, with no clear D. The CDR3 loop spans 12 amino acids. Germline values: CDR1 SGHAT, CDR2 FQNNGV. The ends were cut back, 1 base at V and 6 bases at J, with 4 bases in the middle. This chain's CDR3 is CASSLARNEQFF. CDR3 DNA: TGTGCCAGCAGCTTAGCCCGCAATGAGCAGTTCTTC.

The CDR3 protein is CASSYSFRRVSGELFF. The DNA for the CDR3 is TGTGCCAGCAGTTACTCGTTTCGGAGGGTATCCGGGGAGCTGTTTTTT. V gene TRBV6-6 combines with J gene TRBJ2-2, with a possible D match to TRBD2 (6 bases). Germline V lookup: CDR1 MNHNY, CDR2 SVGAGI (reference sequence). CDR3 length equals 16 residues. V shed 0 bases and J shed 6 bases, with 14 bases lying between them.

The CDR3 here is CSVMTEPSYGYTF. The DNA for the CDR3 is TGCAGCGTTATGACAGAACCTTCTTATGGCTACACCTTC. The chain uses TRBV29-1 and TRBJ1-2; possible D gene TRBD1, 5 bases. Germline values: CDR1 SQVTM, CDR2 ANQGSEA. Trimming pared 5 bases from V and 5 bases from J, leaving 15 bases between. CDR3 size: 13 residues.